This is a list of T cell receptor beta chains from one sample in a study of CD8 T cells in ankylosing spondylitis. Via MiXCR, TCRdb re-called the 5' RACE reads, giving one row per CDR3 protein. The sample contains around 220,000 distinct CDR3 sequences, around 17% of which appear only once. Sequencing was performed on blood, either unsorted or a sorted T cell fraction (not recorded which). The receptor source for this set is a male donor with ankylosing spondylitis. Each CDR3 is given with its conserved first and last residue. The D gene is left open where the match is weak. Expanded clones are given a class, and other clones once, few, many or no size at all.

V gene: TRBV6-1; J gene: TRBJ1-2; clone size: .; D gene: .; CDR3 protein: CASSEGLHRLYGYTF; CDR3 DNA: TGTGCCAGCAGTGAAGGGTTGCACAGGCTCTATGGCTACACCTTC
V gene: TRBV7-9; J gene: TRBJ2-3; clone size: few; D gene: .; CDR3 protein: CASSLGFGARDTQYF; CDR3 DNA: TGTGCCAGCAGCTTAGGATTCGGGGCGAGGGATACGCAGTATTTT
V gene: TRBV5-1; J gene: TRBJ2-5; clone size: few; D gene: .; CDR3 protein: CASSLSEGYQETQYF; CDR3 DNA: TGCGCCAGCAGCTTGTCGGAGGGGTACCAAGAGACCCAGTACTTC
V gene: TRBV6-1; J gene: TRBJ1-1; clone size: few; D gene: .; CDR3 protein: CASWESPAWDTEAFF; CDR3 DNA: TGTGCCAGCTGGGAGTCGCCGGCATGGGACACTGAAGCTTTCTTT
V gene: TRBV29-1; J gene: TRBJ2-7; clone size: few; D gene: TRBD1; CDR3 protein: CSVVTGVSYEQYF; CDR3 DNA: TGCAGCGTTGTAACAGGGGTCTCCTACGAGCAGTACTTC
V gene: TRBV9; J gene: TRBJ2-5; clone size: many; D gene: .; CDR3 protein: CASSEAPQSPTQYF; CDR3 DNA: TGTGCCAGCAGCGAGGCCCCCCAGTCCCCGACCCAGTACTTC
V gene: TRBV30; J gene: TRBJ1-2; clone size: few; D gene: .; CDR3 protein: CACPTGNGYTF; CDR3 DNA: TGTGCCTGCCCCACAGGGAACGGCTACACCTTC
V gene: TRBV11-1; J gene: TRBJ2-7; clone size: .; D gene: .; CDR3 protein: CASRRPGGEQYF; CDR3 DNA: TGTGCCAGCAGGAGGCCTGGAGGGGAGCAGTACTTC
V gene: TRBV5-6; J gene: TRBJ2-5; clone size: few; D gene: .; CDR3 protein: CASSQSGSPGWTQYF; CDR3 DNA: TGTGCCAGCAGCCAAAGCGGGTCTCCGGGATGGACCCAGTACTTC
V gene: TRBV5-1; J gene: TRBJ1-1; clone size: few; D gene: .; CDR3 protein: CASSLYDSRNTEAFF; CDR3 DNA: TGCGCCAGCAGCTTGTATGACAGCCGAAACACTGAAGCTTTCTTT
V gene: TRBV6-1; J gene: TRBJ2-2; clone size: .; D gene: TRBD2; CDR3 protein: CASSSTSGRFTGELFF; CDR3 DNA: TGTGCCAGCAGCTCGACTAGCGGGAGGTTCACCGGGGAGCTGTTTTTT
V gene: TRBV7-8; J gene: TRBJ2-3; clone size: .; D gene: TRBD2; CDR3 protein: CASSFGLAASTDTQYF; CDR3 DNA: TGTGCCAGCAGCTTTGGACTAGCGGCCAGCACAGATACGCAGTATTTT
V gene: TRBV28; J gene: TRBJ2-7; clone size: few; D gene: .; CDR3 protein: CASSPGDEQYF; CDR3 DNA: TGTGCCAGCAGTCCGGGGGACGAGCAGTACTTC
V gene: TRBV27; J gene: TRBJ2-5; clone size: .; D gene: .; CDR3 protein: CASSPQVEVVETQYF; CDR3 DNA: TGTGCCAGCAGTCCCCAGGTGGAGGTGGTAGAGACCCAGTACTTC